This record covers a single TCR beta chain. The antigen remains undetermined. The source of the sample is a study of blood T cells in healthy people across ages. A second PCR of 7 to 11 cycles used a sample-barcoded 5' primer and a J-beta primer mix. TCRdb independently ran MiXCR on the 5' RACE reads; one entry per CDR3 protein. The data hold some 640,000 distinct CDR3 sequences, with approximately 30% observed a single time. The trim removed 2 bases at V and 1 base at J, leaving 5 bases unmatched. Germline values: CDR1 SGHDT, CDR2 YYEEEE. The CDR3 totals 15 residues. Study-wide results and limits: Because sorting was not performed, PBMCs prevented conclusive naive versus antigen-experienced comparison. Estimates of total diversity, which came from one million sequenced T cells, were considered to be underestimates.

This clonotype was sampled from a woman older than 75 in good health. The material sequenced was blood. The rearrangement joins TRBV5-6 to TRBJ1-1, with 7 bases that match TRBD1. As DNA, the CDR3 is TGTGCCAGCAGCTTCCAAGGACAGGCGAACACTGAAGCTTTCTTT. This gives the protein CASSFQGQANTEAFF.